This T cell receptor (beta chain) comes out of a study of cytomegalovirus exposure and HLA in healthy donors. Use of 60 Vbeta and 13 Jbeta primers characterized the PCR. The table came from immunoSEQ multiplex PCR; TCRdb's copy has only in-frame clones and leaves some out. The top ten hold more than 3.5% of the sample, which has about 130,000 clones, roughly 85% seen once. These donors counted as nominally healthy when sampled, but unrecorded immune exposures were likely. Whole-study findings and limits: Donors belonging to an Asian-associated ancestry cluster reportedly showed fewer N-insertions in productive TCRs than the 666-donor mean, according to what a later analysis found. Analysis was performed later, and it showed HLA-associated TCR beta chains to be more clonally expanded than equally common others. The listing of 150 to 200 TCR beta chains classed them as cytomegalovirus-associated.

V was trimmed by 6 bases and J by 2 bases, leaving 16 bases between them. CDR3 length: 15 amino acids. The germline V gene has CDR1 SQVTM and CDR2 ANQGSEA. With regard to this clone: Its antigen is currently unknown.

The source material was PBMCs. The clonotype was recovered from a woman aged 35 to 49 in good health and CMV-seropositive. This rearrangement joins TRBV29-1 to TRBJ2-2; D remains ambiguous. This chain's CDR3 is CSVLPRGANTGELFF. The CDR3 DNA reads TGCAGCGTCCTCCCTCGAGGAGCTAACACCGGGGAGCTGTTTTTT.